This is a list of T cell receptor beta chains from one sample in a study of blood T cell repertoires in COVID-19. Method: immunoSEQ multiplex PCR; TCRdb's copy keeps in-frame clones and lacks some. This sample has about 360,000 clones, with around 88% found just once. Sequencing was performed on peripheral blood. Source of these receptors: a man aged 25 to 40 with active or convalescent COVID-19. CDR3s include the opening cysteine and the closing phenylalanine or tryptophan. Each record gives: D gene, clone size, J gene, V gene, CDR3 protein, CDR3 DNA. The D gene is left open where the match is weak. A row's size may be missing; if present it is once, few, many or a size class.

D: TRBD2
size: .
J: TRBJ2-3
V: TRBV5-1
CDR3: CASSPGLAGGRGTDTQYF
DNA: TGCGCCAGCAGCCCCGGACTAGCGGGGGGGAGAGGCACAGATACGCAGTATTTT

D: .
size: .
J: TRBJ2-7
V: TRBV7-2
CDR3: CASSLGKGGEQYF
DNA: TGTGCCAGCAGCTTGGGCAAAGGGGGAGAGCAGTACTTC

D: .
size: .
J: TRBJ2-3
V: TRBV5-1
CDR3: CASDNRSGFTDTQYF
DNA: TGCGCCAGCGACAATAGGAGCGGATTCACAGATACGCAGTATTTT

D: TRBD1
size: .
J: TRBJ1-3
V: TRBV7-2
CDR3: CASSLTGTGLGNTIYF
DNA: TGTGCCAGCAGCTTAACCGGGACAGGGCTCGGAAACACCATATATTTT

D: TRBD2
size: .
J: TRBJ2-1
V: TRBV3-1/TRBV3-2
CDR3: CASSHFSSGPRDNEQFF
DNA: TGTGCCAGCAGCCATTTCTCTAGCGGTCCCAGGGACAATGAGCAGTTCTTC

D: .
size: .
J: TRBJ2-7
V: TRBV4-2
CDR3: CASSQGQGNNEQYF
DNA: TGTGCCAGCAGCCAAGGGCAGGGTAACAACGAGCAGTACTTC

D: .
size: .
J: TRBJ1-4
V: TRBV11-2
CDR3: CASSLVPQVSNEKLFF
DNA: TGTGCCAGCAGCTTAGTACCGCAGGTTTCCAATGAAAAACTGTTTTTT

D: TRBD2
size: .
J: TRBJ2-3
V: TRBV5-3
CDR3: CARSPYGLDRTDTQYF
DNA: TGTGCCAGAAGCCCCTACGGACTAGACCGCACAGATACGCAGTATTTT

D: TRBD1
size: .
J: TRBJ1-5
V: TRBV7-2
CDR3: CASSWTGTGIYSNQPQHF
DNA: TGTGCCAGCAGCTGGACCGGGACAGGGATATATAGCAATCAGCCCCAGCATTTT

D: .
size: once
J: TRBJ2-2
V: TRBV19
CDR3: CASRIGQGTGELFF
DNA: TGTGCCAGTAGGATCGGCCAGGGCACCGGGGAGCTGTTTTTT

D: TRBD1
size: .
J: TRBJ1-1
V: TRBV19
CDR3: CASSPRGRNTEAFF
DNA: TGTGCCAGTAGTCCCAGGGGGCGAAACACTGAAGCTTTCTTT

D: .
size: .
J: TRBJ2-1
V: TRBV24-1
CDR3: CATSALTSRDYNEQFF
DNA: TGTGCCACCAGCGCCCTAACTAGCCGAGATTACAATGAGCAGTTCTTC

D: TRBD1
size: once
J: TRBJ1-1
V: TRBV24-1
CDR3: CATSGGQGLGTEAFF
DNA: TGTGCCACCAGTGGGGGACAGGGGTTGGGAACTGAAGCTTTCTTT

D: .
size: .
J: TRBJ1-4
V: TRBV5-5
CDR3: CASSSLDLPGKLFF
DNA: TGTGCCAGCAGCTCCTTAGACTTGCCCGGAAAACTGTTTTTT

D: .
size: .
J: TRBJ1-4
V: TRBV11-2
CDR3: CASSSPGPLMKKLFF
DNA: TGTGCCAGCAGCTCCCCAGGGCCCCTAATGAAAAAACTGTTTTTT

D: .
size: few
J: TRBJ1-3
V: TRBV5-1
CDR3: CASSLAGMGNTIYF
DNA: TGCGCCAGCAGCTTGGCCGGGATGGGAAACACCATATATTTT

D: .
size: once
J: TRBJ1-2
V: TRBV30
CDR3: CAWSVRGAENYGYTF
DNA: TGTGCCTGGAGTGTACGGGGGGCAGAGAACTATGGCTACACCTTC

D: .
size: .
J: TRBJ1-5
V: TRBV19
CDR3: CASSPRDLYNQPQHF
DNA: TGTGCCAGTAGTCCCCGGGACTTATATAATCAGCCCCAGCATTTT

D: TRBD2
size: .
J: TRBJ2-7
V: TRBV7-9
CDR3: CASSSYGGLEPTYEQYF
DNA: TGTGCCAGCAGCTCTTATGGGGGACTAGAGCCGACCTACGAGCAGTACTTC

D: .
size: .
J: TRBJ2-1
V: TRBV6-6
CDR3: CASSSPGGPYNEQFF
DNA: TGTGCCAGCAGTTCCCCGGGGGGCCCCTACAATGAGCAGTTCTTC

D: .
size: .
J: TRBJ2-3
V: TRBV7-3
CDR3: CASSPTPSVQGHTQYF
DNA: TGTGCCAGCAGCCCCACTCCATCAGTACAGGGACATACGCAGTATTTT

D: .
size: .
J: TRBJ2-1
V: TRBV7-9
CDR3: CASRSGDEQFF
DNA: TGTGCCAGCCGGTCCGGGGATGAGCAGTTCTTC

D: TRBD2
size: few
J: TRBJ2-1
V: TRBV9
CDR3: CASTEGLAVYNEQFF
DNA: TGTGCCAGCACGGAGGGACTAGCGGTCTACAATGAGCAGTTCTTC

D: .
size: .
J: TRBJ2-2
V: TRBV13
CDR3: CASSPRETGELFF
DNA: TGTGCCAGCAGCCCCAGGGAAACCGGGGAGCTGTTTTTT

D: TRBD2
size: .
J: TRBJ2-5
V: TRBV9
CDR3: CASSGAGDKTQYF
DNA: TGTGCCAGCAGCGGAGCGGGAGACAAGACCCAGTACTTC

D: .
size: few
J: TRBJ2-4
V: TRBV28
CDR3: CASSYGSLAKNIQYF
DNA: TGTGCCAGCAGCTACGGGTCTTTAGCCAAAAACATTCAGTACTTC

D: .
size: .
J: TRBJ2-7
V: TRBV21-1
CDR3: CASSRSVTEYYEQYF
DNA: TGTGCCAGCAGCCGCTCCGTGACAGAGTACTACGAGCAGTACTTC

D: TRBD1
size: .
J: TRBJ2-3
V: TRBV6-5
CDR3: CASRQGWATDTQYF
DNA: TGTGCCAGCCGACAGGGGTGGGCGACAGATACGCAGTATTTT